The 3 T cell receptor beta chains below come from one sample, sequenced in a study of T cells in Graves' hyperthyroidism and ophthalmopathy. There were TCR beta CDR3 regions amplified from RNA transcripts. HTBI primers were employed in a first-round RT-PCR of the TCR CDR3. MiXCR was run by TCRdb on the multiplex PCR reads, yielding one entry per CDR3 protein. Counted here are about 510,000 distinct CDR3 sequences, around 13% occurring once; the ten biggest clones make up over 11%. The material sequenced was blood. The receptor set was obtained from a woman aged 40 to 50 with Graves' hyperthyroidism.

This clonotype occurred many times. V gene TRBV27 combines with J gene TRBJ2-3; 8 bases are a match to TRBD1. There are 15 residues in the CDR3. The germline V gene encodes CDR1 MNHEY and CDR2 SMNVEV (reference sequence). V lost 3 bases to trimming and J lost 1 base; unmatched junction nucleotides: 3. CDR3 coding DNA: TGTGCCAGCAGTTTCGACAGGGGTGGCACAGATACGCAGTATTTT. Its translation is CASSFDRGGTDTQYF.

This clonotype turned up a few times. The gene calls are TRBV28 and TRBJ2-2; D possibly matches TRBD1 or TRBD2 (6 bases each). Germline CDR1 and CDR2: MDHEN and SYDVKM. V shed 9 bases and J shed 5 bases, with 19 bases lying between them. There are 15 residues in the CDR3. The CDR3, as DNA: TGTGCCAGTCGTATATCGGGGGCCGGGACCGGGGAGCTGTTTTTT. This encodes CASRISGAGTGELFF. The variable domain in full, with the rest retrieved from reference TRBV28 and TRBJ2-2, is DVKVTQSSRYLVKRTGEKVFLECVQDMDHENMFWYRQDPGLGLRLIYFSYDVKMKEKGDIPEGYSVSREKKERFSLILESASTNQTSMYLCASRISGAGTGELFFGEGSRLTVL.

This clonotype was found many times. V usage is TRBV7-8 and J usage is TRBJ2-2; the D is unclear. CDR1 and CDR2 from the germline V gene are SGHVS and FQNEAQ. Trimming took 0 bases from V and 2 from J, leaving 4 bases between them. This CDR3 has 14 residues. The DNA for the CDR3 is TGTGCCAGCAGCTTAGCATACAACACCGGGGAGCTGTTTTTT. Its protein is CASSLAYNTGELFF.